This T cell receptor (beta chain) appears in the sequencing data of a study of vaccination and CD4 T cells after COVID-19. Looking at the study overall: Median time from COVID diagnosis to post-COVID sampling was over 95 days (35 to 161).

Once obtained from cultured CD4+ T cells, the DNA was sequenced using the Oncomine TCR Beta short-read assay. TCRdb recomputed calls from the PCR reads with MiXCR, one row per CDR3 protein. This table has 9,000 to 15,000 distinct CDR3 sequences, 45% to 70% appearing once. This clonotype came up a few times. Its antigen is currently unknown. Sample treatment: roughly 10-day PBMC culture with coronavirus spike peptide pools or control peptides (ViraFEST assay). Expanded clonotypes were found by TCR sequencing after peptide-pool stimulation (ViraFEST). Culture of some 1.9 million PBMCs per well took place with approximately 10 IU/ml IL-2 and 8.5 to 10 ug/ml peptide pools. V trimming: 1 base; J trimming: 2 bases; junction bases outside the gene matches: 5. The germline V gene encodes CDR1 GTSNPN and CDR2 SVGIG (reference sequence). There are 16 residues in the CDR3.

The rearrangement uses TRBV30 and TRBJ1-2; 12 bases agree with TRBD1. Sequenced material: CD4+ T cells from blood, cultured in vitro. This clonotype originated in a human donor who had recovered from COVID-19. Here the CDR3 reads CAWSAQGQGANYGYTF. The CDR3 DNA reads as TGTGCCTGGAGTGCACAGGGACAGGGGGCAAACTATGGCTACACCTTC.